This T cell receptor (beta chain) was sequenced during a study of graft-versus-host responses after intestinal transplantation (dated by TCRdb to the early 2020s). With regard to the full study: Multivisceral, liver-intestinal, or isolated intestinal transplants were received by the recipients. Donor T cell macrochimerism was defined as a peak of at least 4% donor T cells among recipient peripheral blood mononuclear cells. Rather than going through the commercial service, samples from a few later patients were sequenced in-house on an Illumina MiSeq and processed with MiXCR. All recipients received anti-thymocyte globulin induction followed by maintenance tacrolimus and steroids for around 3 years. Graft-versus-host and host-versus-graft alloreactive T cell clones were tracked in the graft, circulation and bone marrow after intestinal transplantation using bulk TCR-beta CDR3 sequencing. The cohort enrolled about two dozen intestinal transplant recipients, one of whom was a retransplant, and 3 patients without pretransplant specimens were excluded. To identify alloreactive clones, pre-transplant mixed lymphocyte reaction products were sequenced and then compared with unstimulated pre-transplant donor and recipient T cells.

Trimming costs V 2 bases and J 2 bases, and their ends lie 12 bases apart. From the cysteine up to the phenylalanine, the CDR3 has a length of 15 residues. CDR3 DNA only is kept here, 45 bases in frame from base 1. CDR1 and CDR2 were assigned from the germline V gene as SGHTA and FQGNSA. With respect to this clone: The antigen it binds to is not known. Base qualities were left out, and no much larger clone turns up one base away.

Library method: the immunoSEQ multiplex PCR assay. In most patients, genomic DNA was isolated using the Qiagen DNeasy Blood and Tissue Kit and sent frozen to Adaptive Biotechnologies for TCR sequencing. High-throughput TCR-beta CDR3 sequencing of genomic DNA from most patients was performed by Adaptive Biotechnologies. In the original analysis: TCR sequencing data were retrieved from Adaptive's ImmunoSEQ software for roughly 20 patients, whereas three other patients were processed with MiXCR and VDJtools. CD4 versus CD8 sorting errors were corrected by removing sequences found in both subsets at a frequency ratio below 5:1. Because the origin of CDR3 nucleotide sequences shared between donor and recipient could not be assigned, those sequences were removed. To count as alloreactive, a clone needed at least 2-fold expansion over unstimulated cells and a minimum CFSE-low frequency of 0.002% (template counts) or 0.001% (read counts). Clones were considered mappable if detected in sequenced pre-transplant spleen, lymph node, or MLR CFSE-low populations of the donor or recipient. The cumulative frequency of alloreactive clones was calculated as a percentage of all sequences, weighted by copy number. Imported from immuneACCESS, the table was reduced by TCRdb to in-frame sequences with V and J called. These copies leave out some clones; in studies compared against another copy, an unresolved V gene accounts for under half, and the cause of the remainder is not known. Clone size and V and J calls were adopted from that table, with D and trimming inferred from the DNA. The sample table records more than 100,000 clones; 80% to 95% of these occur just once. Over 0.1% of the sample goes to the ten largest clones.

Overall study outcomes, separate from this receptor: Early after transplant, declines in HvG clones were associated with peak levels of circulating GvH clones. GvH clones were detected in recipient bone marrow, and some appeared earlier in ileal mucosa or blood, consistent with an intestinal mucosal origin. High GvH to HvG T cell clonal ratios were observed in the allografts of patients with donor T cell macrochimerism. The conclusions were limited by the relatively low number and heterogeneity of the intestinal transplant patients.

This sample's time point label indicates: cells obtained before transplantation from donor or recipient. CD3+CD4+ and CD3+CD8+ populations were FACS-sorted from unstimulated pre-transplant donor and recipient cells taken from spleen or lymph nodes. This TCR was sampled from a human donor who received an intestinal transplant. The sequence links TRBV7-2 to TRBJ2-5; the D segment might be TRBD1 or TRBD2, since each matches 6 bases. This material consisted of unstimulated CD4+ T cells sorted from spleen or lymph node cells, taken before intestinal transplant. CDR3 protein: CASSLNWGAQETQYF. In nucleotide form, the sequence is TGTGCCAGCAGCTTAAACTGGGGGGCTCAAGAGACCCAGTACTTC.